This is a list of T cell receptor beta chains from one sample in a study of shared clonotypes between healthy human individuals. Generated by immunoSEQ multiplex PCR, the TCRdb table keeps only in-frame clones and is missing some. The sample lists 2 million to 2.5 million clones, 85% to 95% seen once, with around 0.38% in the top ten. Source material: naive CD4+ T cells from PBMCs. These receptors came from a young man in good health. Some clones in this sample may be carry-over from other donors' samples. Each CDR3 is given with its conserved first and last residue. The order of the fields is D gene, J gene, V gene, clone size, CDR3 protein, CDR3 DNA. A D gene is named only where the DNA matches it firmly. Size is omitted from some rows. Given values are once, few, many or a class for expanded clones.

D gene: NA; J gene: TRBJ1-2; V gene: TRBV7-2; clone size: NA; CDR3 protein: CASSSVQGRDGYTF; CDR3 DNA: TGTGCCAGCAGCTCAGTTCAGGGGAGAGATGGCTACACCTTC
D gene: TRBD1; J gene: TRBJ2-7; V gene: TRBV7-9; clone size: NA; CDR3 protein: CASSSTGSSYEQYF; CDR3 DNA: TGTGCCAGCAGTTCGACAGGGAGCTCCTACGAGCAGTACTTC
D gene: NA; J gene: TRBJ1-1; V gene: TRBV9; clone size: NA; CDR3 protein: CASSLQTRPKNTEAFF; CDR3 DNA: TGTGCCAGCAGCCTACAGACTCGTCCGAAAAACACTGAAGCTTTCTTT
D gene: NA; J gene: TRBJ2-7; V gene: TRBV28; clone size: NA; CDR3 protein: CASSTQAAGSPYEQYF; CDR3 DNA: TGTGCCAGCAGTACCCAGGCCGCCGGGAGTCCCTACGAGCAGTACTTC
D gene: TRBD2; J gene: TRBJ2-2; V gene: TRBV28; clone size: NA; CDR3 protein: CASSPQAGGRTGELFF; CDR3 DNA: TGTGCCAGCAGCCCCCAAGCGGGAGGACGGACCGGGGAGCTGTTTTTT
D gene: TRBD1; J gene: TRBJ2-7; V gene: TRBV4-3; clone size: NA; CDR3 protein: CASSQDPGTGTSAYEQYF; CDR3 DNA: TGCGCCAGCAGCCAAGATCCCGGGACAGGGACGTCGGCCTACGAGCAGTACTTC
D gene: TRBD1; J gene: TRBJ2-5; V gene: TRBV30; clone size: NA; CDR3 protein: CAWTKGQGNIETQYF; CDR3 DNA: TGTGCCTGGACCAAAGGACAGGGTAATATTGAGACCCAGTACTTC
D gene: TRBD2; J gene: TRBJ2-7; V gene: TRBV4-1; clone size: NA; CDR3 protein: CASSQPTSGSYEQYF; CDR3 DNA: TGCGCCAGCAGCCAACCGACTAGCGGATCCTACGAGCAGTACTTC
D gene: TRBD1; J gene: TRBJ2-1; V gene: TRBV10-2; clone size: NA; CDR3 protein: CASTPDRDNEQFF; CDR3 DNA: TGCGCCAGCACCCCCGACAGGGACAATGAGCAGTTCTTC
D gene: NA; J gene: TRBJ2-2; V gene: TRBV14; clone size: NA; CDR3 protein: CASSQALSGELFF; CDR3 DNA: TGTGCCAGCAGCCAAGCTCTATCCGGGGAGCTGTTTTTT
D gene: NA; J gene: TRBJ1-2; V gene: TRBV18; clone size: NA; CDR3 protein: CASSPGEVAYYGYTF; CDR3 DNA: TGTGCCAGCTCACCAGGAGAGGTGGCCTACTATGGCTACACCTTC
D gene: TRBD1; J gene: TRBJ1-2; V gene: TRBV28; clone size: NA; CDR3 protein: CASSPGTGGYGYTF; CDR3 DNA: TGTGCCAGCAGCCCCGGCACAGGGGGCTATGGCTACACCTTC
D gene: NA; J gene: TRBJ2-1; V gene: TRBV7-2; clone size: once; CDR3 protein: CASSLGRGSLSYNEQFF; CDR3 DNA: TGTGCCAGCAGCTTGGGGAGGGGGAGCCTCTCCTACAATGAGCAGTTCTTC
D gene: NA; J gene: TRBJ2-3; V gene: TRBV28; clone size: NA; CDR3 protein: CASSFWPRGSDTQYF; CDR3 DNA: TGTGCCAGCAGTTTTTGGCCAAGGGGGTCAGATACGCAGTATTTT
D gene: TRBD1; J gene: TRBJ1-3; V gene: TRBV28; clone size: once; CDR3 protein: CASSPRQGTMWNTIYF; CDR3 DNA: TGTGCCAGCAGTCCTAGACAGGGGACGATGTGGAACACCATATATTTT
D gene: NA; J gene: TRBJ2-1; V gene: TRBV20-1; clone size: NA; CDR3 protein: CSAGDRDEQFF; CDR3 DNA: TGCAGTGCTGGGGACCGGGATGAGCAGTTCTTC
D gene: NA; J gene: TRBJ1-5; V gene: TRBV7-2; clone size: NA; CDR3 protein: CASSAATGQPQHF; CDR3 DNA: TGTGCCAGCAGCGCAGCAACAGGCCAGCCCCAGCATTTT
D gene: NA; J gene: TRBJ1-3; V gene: TRBV6-6; clone size: NA; CDR3 protein: CASSYIAGQPGNTIYF; CDR3 DNA: TGTGCCAGCAGTTACATAGCCGGACAGCCTGGAAACACCATATATTTT